Shown below are 28 T cell receptor beta chains from a single sample sequenced in a study of T cells in localized non-small cell lung cancer. The repertoire was sequenced with immunoSEQ multiplex PCR; TCRdb's copy has only in-frame clones and lacks some. The sample lists some 14,000 clones, approximately 89% occurring once. Sequenced material: peripheral blood mononuclear cells, taken before any cancer treatment. The receptors derive from a man between 35 and 75 years old with stage III lung adenocarcinoma.

The chain is built from TRBV27 and TRBJ2-1, with 9 bases lining up with TRBD1. The CDR3 has 15 residues. The germline CDR1 and CDR2 sequences are MNHEY and SMNVEV (reference sequence). The ends lost 6 bases at V and 6 bases at J; junction bases unmatched: 9. DNA for the CDR3: TGTGCCAGCAGGACACCGGGACAGGGCGGCAATGAGCAGTTCTTC. Translated, it gives CASRTPGQGGNEQFF.

The chain carries TRBV6-4 and TRBJ1-1; the D is unclear. The germline gives CDR1 MRHNA, CDR2 SNTAGT. The V gene lost 4 bases and the J gene lost 3 bases, with 9 bases spanning the gap. The CDR3 runs 13 residues. CDR3 bases: TGTGCCAGCAGTGTACGAGCGGACACTGAAGCTTTCTTT. Its translation is CASSVRADTEAFF.

The V call is TRBV11-3, the J call TRBJ2-3, with D possibly being TRBD2 (6 bases). The CDR3 consists of 13 residues. Per the germline V gene, CDR1 is SGHNT and CDR2 is YENEEA. The V end lost 5 bases, the J end lost 3 bases, and 9 bases lay between the germline ends. CDR3 nucleotides: TGTGCCAGCAGCCCCGGGGGAACAGATACGCAGTATTTT. It codes for CASSPGGTDTQYF.

V usage is TRBV4-2 and J usage is TRBJ1-4, with D possibly TRBD1 on 6 matching bases. Germline V gene data show CDR1 as LGHNA and CDR2 as YNFKEQ. Trimming removed 1 base at V and 3 bases at J, with 9 bases between. This CDR3 region has 15 residues. CDR3 sequence: CASSQGQVANEKLFF. CDR3 nucleotides: TGTGCCAGCAGCCAAGGACAGGTTGCTAATGAAAAACTGTTTTTT.

The chain combines TRBV28 with TRBJ2-3, with TRBD2 matching over 11 bases. Germline V gives CDR1 MDHEN, CDR2 SYDVKM. With 5 bases clipped from V and 0 bases from J, the junction kept 7 bases outside the gene matches. CDR3 length: 17 residues. As DNA, the CDR3 is TGTGCCAGCAGTCCCTTGGGACTAGCGGCTAGCACAGATACGCAGTATTTT. As protein: CASSPLGLAASTDTQYF. The whole variable domain, remainder taken from reference TRBV28 and TRBJ2-3, is DVKVTQSSRYLVKRTGEKVFLECVQDMDHENMFWYRQDPGLGLRLIYFSYDVKMKEKGDIPEGYSVSREKKERFSLILESASTNQTSMYLCASSPLGLAASTDTQYFGPGTRLTVL.

V is TRBV7-9 and J is TRBJ1-3, with no clear D. V was trimmed by 1 base and J by 5 bases, leaving 0 bases between them. Germline CDR1 is SEHNR and CDR2 is FQNEAQ (reference sequence). This CDR3 comprises 11 residues. This CDR3 reads CASSLGNTIYF. The DNA of the CDR3 is TGTGCCAGCAGCTTAGGAAACACCATATATTTT.

The chain joins TRBV11-2 to TRBJ2-7; 10 bases are shared with TRBD2. Trimming at V came to 1 base and at J to 2 bases, leaving 14 bases not matched to a gene. Germline V gene sequence: CDR1 SGHAT, CDR2 FQNNGV. The CDR3 extends over 19 amino acids. CDR3 DNA sequence: TGTGCCAGCAGCTTAGTGAGGACTAGCGGCCCCCAGCCCCCCTACGAGCAGTACTTC. Its translation: CASSLVRTSGPQPPYEQYF.

The chain links TRBV7-6 to TRBJ2-1, with D hard to call. Germline CDR1 is SGHVS and CDR2 is FNYEAQ. Trimming removed 4 bases from V and 4 bases from J, with 8 bases in between. The CDR3 totals 13 residues. The CDR3 DNA reads TGTGCCAGCAGCTCCGGGCTGTACAATGAGCAGTTCTTC. Protein sequence: CASSSGLYNEQFF.

CDR3 sequence: CASSLSSDYNEQFF. The CDR3 bases are TGTGCCAGCAGCTTATCTTCGGACTACAATGAGCAGTTCTTC. The chain combines TRBV7-3 with TRBJ2-1, with unresolved D. Germline CDR1 SGHTA, CDR2 FQGTGA. Trimming took off 2 bases at V and 3 bases at J, with 8 bases between the two ends. The CDR3 extends over 14 amino acids.

The rearrangement joins TRBV30 to TRBJ1-3; D gene unclear. Trimming removed 1 base from V and 0 bases from J, with 7 bases in between. The CDR3 has 14 residues. From germline, CDR1 is GTSNPN and CDR2 SVGIG (reference sequence). The DNA of the CDR3 is TGTGCCTGGAGTGCCTCAAGCTCTGGAAACACCATATATTTT. The encoded protein is CAWSASSSGNTIYF.

The gene calls are TRBV7-9 and TRBJ2-5, with 10 bases that match TRBD1. Germline CDR1 reads SEHNR; CDR2 reads FQNEAQ (reference sequence). CDR3 length: 15 amino acids. The trim removed 5 bases at V and 5 bases at J, leaving 8 bases unmatched. The CDR3 sequence is CASSRYPGQGETQYF. Here the CDR3 DNA reads TGTGCCAGCAGCCGCTACCCGGGACAGGGGGAGACCCAGTACTTC.

This clone was seen only a few times. The chain carries TRBV6-6 and TRBJ2-3; D may be TRBD1 or TRBD2 (6 bases each). This CDR3 comprises 14 residues. V shed 11 bases and J shed 3 bases, with 18 bases lying between them. Germline lookup yields CDR1 MNHNY and CDR2 SVGAGI (reference sequence). The CDR3: CACRGALGTDTQYF. CDR3 DNA: TGTGCCTGTAGGGGGGCGCTCGGTACAGATACGCAGTATTTT.

The rearrangement uses TRBV18 and TRBJ1-1, with D perhaps TRBD1 (5 bases). The V end lost 4 bases, the J end lost 1 base, and 10 bases lay between the germline ends. The CDR3 covers 14 residues. CDR1 and CDR2 (germline): KGHSH, LQKENI. The CDR3 protein is CASSQATGNTEAFF. The CDR3 bases are TGTGCCAGCTCACAAGCAACAGGGAACACTGAAGCTTTCTTT.

This rearrangement joins TRBV5-1 to TRBJ2-7; perhaps D is TRBD1 or TRBD2 (5 bases each). The CDR3 length is 17 residues. The germline CDR1 and CDR2 sequences are SGHRS and YFSETQ. V shed 0 bases and J shed 0 bases, with 16 bases lying between them. As DNA, the CDR3 is TGCGCCAGCAGCTTGGGCCCTGGGGTGGGGGACTCCTACGAGCAGTACTTC. It is translated as CASSLGPGVGDSYEQYF.

This sequence joins TRBV10-2 and TRBJ2-7; TRBD1 aligns across 7 bases. Losses at the gene ends were 8 bases for V and 2 bases for J; bases not matched to a gene: 3. The CDR3 totals 12 residues. From germline, CDR1 is WSHSY and CDR2 SAAADI. CDR3 in amino acids: CASQGTAYEQYF. Written as DNA, the CDR3 is TGCGCCAGCCAGGGGACAGCCTACGAGCAGTACTTC.

The rearrangement uses TRBV12-5 and TRBJ2-6, with D tentatively TRBD1 (6 bases). This CDR3 is built from 17 residues. Germline lookup yields CDR1 LGHNT and CDR2 FRNRAP. The V end was cut by 0 bases, the J end by 0 bases, with 9 bases between. The CDR3 DNA is TGTGCTAGTGGTTTGGTAGGACAGATCTCTGGGGCCAACGTCCTGACTTTC. Encoded protein: CASGLVGQISGANVLTF.

The chain has TRBV5-6 and TRBJ1-1, with D tentatively TRBD1 (5 bases). Germline values: CDR1 SGHDT, CDR2 YYEEEE. V was clipped by 2 bases and J by 7 bases, with 18 bases between them. CDR3 length equals 15 residues. The DNA for the CDR3 is TGTGCCAGCAGCTTATTATACGGGACGGGGAATGAAGCTTTCTTT. It codes for CASSLLYGTGNEAFF.

The gene calls are TRBV6-1 and TRBJ2-1; D assignment may be TRBD1 or TRBD2 (5 bases each). The CDR3 is 14 residues long. Trimming took off 4 bases at V and 6 bases at J, with 13 bases between the two ends. Germline CDR1 is MNHNS and CDR2 is SASEGT. DNA of the CDR3: TGTGCCAGCAGTGCGAGGGGTTATGGCAATGAGCAGTTCTTC. Protein: CASSARGYGNEQFF.

This clone is a singleton in its sample. The chain employs TRBV11-2 and TRBJ2-7; 7 positions match TRBD1. V was pared by 1 base and J by 3 bases, with 3 bases of the junction left unmatched. The germline CDR1 and CDR2 sequences are SGHAT and FQNNGV. There are 14 residues in the CDR3. The chain's CDR3 is CASSLGTGLYEQYF. The CDR3 nucleotides read TGTGCCAGCAGCTTAGGGACAGGCCTCTACGAGCAGTACTTC.

This chain connects TRBV7-8 to TRBJ2-1; 7 positions agree with TRBD2. Trimming cost V 1 base and J 5 bases; bases outside gene matches: 5. The CDR3 consists of 15 residues. Germline CDR1 and CDR2: SGHVS and FQNEAQ. DNA for the CDR3: TGTGCCAGCAGCTTAGATGGCGGGGGTCACAATGAGCAGTTCTTC. It yields the protein CASSLDGGGHNEQFF.

V usage is TRBV6-5 and J usage is TRBJ2-7; 8 bases line up with TRBD1. Unmatched junction bases numbered 10, after V lost 0 bases and J lost 9 bases. The CDR3 contains 15 residues. From germline, CDR1 is MNHEY and CDR2 SVGAGI. Here the CDR3 reads CASSYSRGTGTGQYF. As DNA, the CDR3 is TGTGCCAGCAGTTACTCGAGAGGGACAGGTACAGGGCAGTACTTC.

Written as DNA, the CDR3 is TGTGCCAGTAGCATCCAACAGGGGAGTCCCTACGAGCAGTACTTC. Translation: CASSIQQGSPYEQYF. This chain connects TRBV19 to TRBJ2-7, with 7 bases aligning to TRBD1. Germline CDR1 is LNHDA and CDR2 is SQIVND (reference sequence). The V segment lost 6 bases and the J segment 2 bases; nucleotides outside the gene matches: 10. This CDR3 contains 15 residues.

The chain combines TRBV27 with TRBJ2-7, with 8 bases aligning to TRBD2. The V and J ends lost 5 bases and 5 bases, in that order; junction bases with no gene match: 5. The CDR3 is made up of 13 amino acids. Germline assignment: CDR1 MNHEY and CDR2 SMNVEV (reference sequence). The CDR3 DNA reads TGTGCCAGCAGTGAAGCGGGAGTGGACGAGCAGTACTTC. Protein: CASSEAGVDEQYF.

The chain joins TRBV6-4 to TRBJ2-5; maybe TRBD2 (8 bases). V was shortened by 7 bases and J by 3 bases, with 21 bases between the two germline ends. Germline lookup yields CDR1 MRHNA and CDR2 SNTAGT. This CDR3 has 16 amino acids. Here the CDR3 DNA reads TGTGCCAGCACGGGAGGGCACAGGGGCTTAGAAGAGACCCAGTACTTC. It specifies CASTGGHRGLEETQYF.

For this clone: At one end the junction does not follow the germline gene, possibly because of a read error. Other nucleotide sequences in the sample specify the same CDR3. V gene TRBV5-4 combines with J gene TRBJ1-1; possible D gene TRBD1, 5 bases. Looked up from germline, CDR1 is SGHNT and CDR2 is YYREEE (reference sequence). The CDR3 length is 14 residues. Here the CDR3 reads CASSFGRTGTEAFF. For the CDR3, the DNA is TGTGCCAGCAGCTTTGGGCGGACGGGGACTGAGGCTTTCTTT.

The rearrangement links TRBV7-9 to TRBJ2-3; 7 nucleotides match TRBD2. The CDR3 is 13 residues long. The V and J ends lost 0 bases and 9 bases, in that order; junction bases with no gene match: 3. Looked up from germline, CDR1 is SEHNR and CDR2 is FQNEAQ (reference sequence). CDR3 protein: CASSLASLATQYF. For the CDR3, the DNA is TGTGCCAGCAGCTTAGCATCACTAGCGACGCAGTATTTT.

CDR3 amino acids: CASSVVEGGWTEAFF. The DNA of the CDR3 is TGTGCCAGCAGCGTAGTTGAAGGGGGGTGGACTGAAGCTTTCTTT. J is TRBJ1-1 and V is TRBV9, with D possibly matching TRBD1 (6 bases). The germline CDR1 and CDR2 sequences are SGDLS and YYNGEE. The CDR3 sequence is 15 residues long. The V and J ends lost 0 bases and 5 bases respectively, with 14 bases between them.

For this clone: An end of the junction does not agree with germline; a read error may underlie this. The chain carries TRBV6-1 and TRBJ2-7; the match to TRBD1 covers 9 bases. The germline V gene encodes CDR1 MNHNS and CDR2 SASEGT. The CDR3 length is 13 residues. The DNA for the CDR3 is TGTGCCAGCAGGGAAGGACAGGGGTACGAGCAGTACTTC. This codes for CASREGQGYEQYF.